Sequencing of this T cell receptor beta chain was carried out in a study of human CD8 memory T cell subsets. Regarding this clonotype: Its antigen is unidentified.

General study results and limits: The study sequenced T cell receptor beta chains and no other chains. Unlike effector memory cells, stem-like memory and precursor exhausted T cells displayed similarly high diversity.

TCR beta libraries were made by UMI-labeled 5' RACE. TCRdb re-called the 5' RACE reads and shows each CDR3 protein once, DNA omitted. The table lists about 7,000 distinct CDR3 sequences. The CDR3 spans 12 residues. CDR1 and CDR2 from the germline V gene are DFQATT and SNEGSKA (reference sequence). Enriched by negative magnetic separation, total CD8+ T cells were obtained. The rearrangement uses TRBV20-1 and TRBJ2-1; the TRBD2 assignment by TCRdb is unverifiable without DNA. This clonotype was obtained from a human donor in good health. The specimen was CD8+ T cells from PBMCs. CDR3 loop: CSAKRWSNEQFF.